This section outlines one TCR beta chain sequence together with its context. Germline V lookup: CDR1 SGDLS, CDR2 YYNGEE. V was pared by 4 bases and J by 7 bases, with 8 bases of the junction left unmatched. The CDR3 totals 15 residues. The data were taken from a study of blood T cell repertoires in COVID-19. Study details: Both acute and convalescent COVID-19 samples were obtained from the United States, Italy and Spain. The analysed material was cDNA or gDNA that came from T cells, B-cell-depleted T cells, or PBMCs.

Authors' data handling: Researchers report that nucleated cell counts were estimated from reference gene primer amplification. Repertoires were generated with immunoSEQ multiplex PCR, while TCRdb's copy carries only in-frame clones and drops some. V, J and clone size are taken as reported in that table, and D and trimming were inferred from the DNA itself. The data contain some 150,000 clones, around 89% of them singletons. The sequence came from a man in his 60s with active or convalescent COVID-19. Sequences were obtained from peripheral blood. The gene calls are TRBV9 and TRBJ2-1, with 10 bases matching TRBD2. The CDR3 bases are TGTGCCAGCAGCCTCCGACTAGCGGGTGGAAATGAGCAGTTCTTC. It encodes CASSLRLAGGNEQFF.